This TCR beta chain is drawn from a study of blood T cell repertoires in COVID-19. The overall study: Acute and convalescent COVID-19 samples came from the United States, Italy and Spain. PBMCs, B-cell-depleted T cells, or T cells provided the cDNA or gDNA that made up the material.

Per the original data handling: Counts of nucleated cells, estimated from reference gene primer amplification, were obtained. Produced via immunoSEQ multiplex PCR; TCRdb's table is partial and in-frame only. For V, J and clone size, that table is used; D and trimming come from the DNA. The sample records 230,000 or so clones, approximately 80% being singletons. V was trimmed by 8 bases and J by 4 bases, leaving 14 bases between them. In germline, CDR1 is MNHNY, CDR2 SVGAGI (reference sequence). The CDR3 totals 13 residues. The sequence derives from a man in his thirties or forties with active or convalescent COVID-19. Material: peripheral blood. The chain combines TRBV6-6 with TRBJ1-1; TRBD1 might be the D (5 bases). The CDR3 spells CASPQGAATEAFF. The CDR3 region has the DNA TGTGCCAGCCCCCAAGGGGCGGCCACTGAAGCTTTCTTT.